What follows describes a single TCR beta chain. Its antigen is not known. The CDR3 totals 17 residues. The trim removed 4 bases at V and 4 bases at J, leaving 10 bases unmatched. Germline CDR1 reads MNHEY; CDR2 reads SVGAGI. The data were obtained in a study of vaccination and CD4 T cells after COVID-19. Study-wide background: The authors exposed cells to overlapping spike peptides derived from SARS-CoV-2, HCoV-NL63, HCoV-OC43 and HCoV-229E.

The Oncomine TCR Beta short-read assay sequenced DNA from cultured CD4+ T cells. TCRdb re-derived calls from the PCR reads in MiXCR, one entry per CDR3 protein. This sample has 20,000 to 25,000 distinct CDR3 sequences, with 40% to 50% found just once. Treatment reported: approximately nine-day PBMC culture with coronavirus spike peptide pools or control peptides (ViraFEST assay). Via ViraFEST, peptide pools expanded antigen-specific T cells before TCR sequencing. The chain employs TRBV6-5 and TRBJ1-2, with 12 positions matching TRBD1. Material: CD4+ T cells from blood, cultured in vitro, obtained before SARS-CoV-2 vaccination. This receptor was identified in a human donor who received a COVID-19 vaccine. CDR3 in amino acids: CASSFPPGQGAAYGYTF. The DNA of the CDR3 is TGTGCCAGCAGTTTCCCACCGGGACAGGGGGCGGCCTATGGCTACACCTTC.